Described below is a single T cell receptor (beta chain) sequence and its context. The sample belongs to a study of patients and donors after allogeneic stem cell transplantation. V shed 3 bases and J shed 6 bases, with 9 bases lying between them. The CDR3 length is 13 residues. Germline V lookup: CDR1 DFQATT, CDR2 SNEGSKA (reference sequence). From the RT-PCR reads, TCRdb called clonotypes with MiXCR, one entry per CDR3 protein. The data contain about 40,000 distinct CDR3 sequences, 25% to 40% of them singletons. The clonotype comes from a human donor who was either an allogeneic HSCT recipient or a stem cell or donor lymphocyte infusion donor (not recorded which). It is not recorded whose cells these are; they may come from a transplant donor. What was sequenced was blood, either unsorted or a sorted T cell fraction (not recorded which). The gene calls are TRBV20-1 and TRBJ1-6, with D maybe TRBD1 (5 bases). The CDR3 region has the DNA TGCAGTGCTAGCCAAGACAGTAATTCACCCCTCCACTTT. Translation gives CSASQDSNSPLHF.